Below are 12 T cell receptor beta chains sequenced from a single sample in a study of CD8+CD57+ T cells in acquired aplastic anemia. The template for TCR beta VDJ and CDR3 sequence profiling was genomic DNA. TCRdb analysed the reads with MiXCR anew, one entry per CDR3 protein. The sample has around 130,000 distinct CDR3 sequences, around 48% seen once. Sequencing used sorted CD4+, CD8+, or CD8+CD57+ T cells (not recorded which) from PBMCs. The receptors were gathered from a human donor in good health, serving as a control.

This clonotype showed up many times. This chain links TRBV7-3 with TRBJ2-1; 7 bases are shared with TRBD2. Trimming cost V 1 base and J 4 bases; bases outside gene matches: 10. Germline values: CDR1 SGHTA, CDR2 FQGTGA. The CDR3 length is 17 residues. The CDR3, as DNA: TGTGCCAGCAGCTTAAGGGCCGGGGGACTAACTTACAATGAGCAGTTCTTC. Translating it yields CASSLRAGGLTYNEQFF.

This clonotype has ten or more counts. J is TRBJ2-5 and V is TRBV4-2, with D tentatively TRBD1 (6 bases). Germline CDR1 reads LGHNA; CDR2 reads YNFKEQ. With 1 base removed from V and 3 bases from J, the gap between germline ends came to 12 bases. The CDR3 consists of 15 residues. The CDR3 coding sequence is TGTGCCAGCAGCCAAGCGGGCCAGGGGAAAGAGACCCAGTACTTC. Translating gives CASSQAGQGKETQYF.

This clonotype has at least ten counts. This sequence joins TRBV20-1 and TRBJ2-5; 11 bases match TRBD2. J was trimmed by 3 bases and V by 3 bases; bases with no gene match: 3. The CDR3 contains 14 residues. CDR1 and CDR2 from the germline V gene are DFQATT and SNEGSKA (reference sequence). The chain's CDR3 is CSARQTSGKETQYF. The CDR3 bases are TGCAGTGCTAGGCAGACTAGCGGGAAAGAGACCCAGTACTTC.

This clonotype was seen many times. The rearrangement links TRBV3-1 to TRBJ2-4; TRBD2 might be the D (6 bases). Germline CDR1 reads LGHDT; CDR2 reads YNNKEL (reference sequence). Trimming cost V 8 bases and J 9 bases, with 14 bases left between them. This CDR3 is built from 12 residues. The CDR3 is CASSGGISIQYF. The DNA of the CDR3 is TGTGCCAGCTCCGGAGGGATTAGCATTCAGTACTTC.

This clonotype has a count of ten or more. V and J are TRBV11-2 and TRBJ2-3, with TRBD2 identical over 8 bases. The germline V gene encodes CDR1 SGHAT and CDR2 FQNNGV. V lost 2 bases and J lost 6; bases outside the gene matches: 7. The CDR3 runs to 15 residues. The CDR3: CASSLYRTGGDTQYF. CDR3 sequence (DNA): TGTGCCAGCAGCTTATATCGGACGGGGGGGGATACGCAGTATTTT.

This clonotype showed up many times. The rearrangement links TRBV6-1 to TRBJ1-6, with 10 bases matching TRBD1. Germline V lookup: CDR1 MNHNS, CDR2 SASEGT. V lost 6 bases and J lost 8; bases outside the gene matches: 7. The CDR3 loop spans 15 amino acids. CDR3 residues: CASRPTGTGDSPLHF. In DNA, the CDR3 is TGTGCCAGCAGACCTACCGGGACAGGGGATTCACCCCTCCACTTT.

Written as DNA, the CDR3 is TGTGCCAGCAGCGCACAACCGAACACTGAAGCTTTCTTT. Translating gives CASSAQPNTEAFF. The chain couples TRBV6-1 to TRBJ1-1; D remains unclear. This CDR3 comprises 13 residues. V gave up 6 bases and J gave up 1 base, with 9 bases separating them. Germline values: CDR1 MNHNS, CDR2 SASEGT.

The chain carries TRBV6-1 and TRBJ1-1, with 7 bases matching TRBD1. The CDR3 spans 14 residues. Germline V CDR1 and CDR2: MNHNS, SASEGT. Trimming took 1 base from V and 3 from J; bases not matched to a gene: 2. The CDR3 DNA is TGTGCCAGCAGTGAAGACAGGGGAGACACTGAAGCTTTCTTT. Its protein is CASSEDRGDTEAFF.

The sample holds many counts of this clonotype. The V and J genes are TRBV15 and TRBJ2-1; 9 bases line up with TRBD1. Trimming at V came to 0 bases and at J to 8 bases, leaving 2 bases not matched to a gene. The length of the CDR3 is 14 residues. The germline gives CDR1 LNHNV, CDR2 YYDKDF (reference sequence). The CDR3 region is CATSRDTGGDEQFF. The CDR3 DNA is TGTGCCACCAGCAGAGACACAGGGGGCGATGAGCAGTTCTTC.

Comments on this clonotype: Sequence at one end of the junction differs from germline and may be a read error. In DNA, the CDR3 is TGTGCCAGCAGTGAAGCGCTGGGGGTTTATGGCTACGCCTTC. It specifies CASSEALGVYGYAF. V usage is TRBV6-1 and J usage is TRBJ1-2; TRBD1 might be the D (5 bases). Germline V gene sequence: CDR1 MNHNS, CDR2 SASEGT. The CDR3 totals 14 residues.

This clonotype was counted at least ten times. This chain joins TRBV12-3 or TRBV12-4 and TRBJ1-3; D gene ambiguous. V lost 7 bases and J lost 0, with 10 bases in between. This CDR3 is 14 amino acids long. The CDR3 here is CASTGSSSGNTIYF. In DNA, the CDR3 is TGTGCCAGCACCGGGTCTTCCTCTGGAAACACCATATATTTT.

The chain recombines TRBV20-1 with TRBJ1-6; 9 bases are shared with TRBD1. V shed 1 base, J shed 6 bases, and the junction held 7 bases outside the gene matches. Germline V gene data show CDR1 as DFQATT and CDR2 as SNEGSKA (reference sequence). This CDR3 has 16 amino acids. The CDR3 region is CSARVSATGGNSPLHF. The CDR3 nucleotides are TGCAGTGCTAGAGTATCGGCGACAGGGGGTAATTCACCCCTCCACTTT.